In its sample, the clone carrying this TCR beta chain was seen many times. The antigen remains undetermined. V lost 6 bases, J lost 2 bases, and 14 bases lay in between. Germline CDR1 reads MNHEY; CDR2 reads SVGAGI. This CDR3 is 14 amino acids long. PCR was performed a second time for roughly 7 to 11 cycles using a sample-barcoded 5' primer and a J-beta primer mix. TCRdb fed the 5' RACE reads into MiXCR, producing one record per CDR3 protein. The sample lists 1.5 million to 2 million distinct CDR3 sequences, 28% occurring once. This sample was taken from a study of blood T cells in healthy people across ages. Notes on the study in general: Observed TCR beta diversity per million T cells went down as age went up. This fall followed a roughly linear course with age.

The chain combines TRBV6-5 with TRBJ2-7; tentative D call: TRBD1 (5 bases). This receptor was obtained from a woman between 25 and 40 years old in good health. Material for sequencing was blood. CDR3 sequence: CASSRLQGPYEQYF. CDR3 sequence (DNA): TGTGCCAGCAGCCGCTTGCAGGGCCCCTACGAGCAGTACTTC.